Reported below is one TCR beta chain. Its specificity is unknown. There are 15 residues in the CDR3. Germline CDR1 is LNHDA and CDR2 is SQIVND (reference sequence). V shed 4 bases and J 4 bases; nucleotides not matched to a gene: 6. This entry comes from a study of shared clonotypes between healthy human individuals. Deep level was the assay's run setting. Profiling relied on immunoSEQ multiplex PCR, and the TCRdb table lists in-frame clones only, not all of them. Among 650,000 to 800,000 clones listed, about 91% were seen once. Broader study findings: Deeper or shallower sequencing was expected to change how clonotypes are shared among donors. With several donors compared, 5% to 5.5% of naive CD4 clonotypes were shared.

CD8 cells classed as naive were CD45RO-negative and positively selected for CCR7, excluding terminally differentiated effector memory CD45RA+ cells. Adult Caucasians living in Nashville, Tennessee made up all of the donors. This sequence originates from a man younger than 45 in good health. The rearrangement joins TRBV19 to TRBJ2-1; TRBD1 aligns across 8 bases. The sequenced sample consisted of naive CD8+ T cells sorted from blood. The CDR3 bases are TGTGCCAGTAGTAGGCGACAGGGGACATACAATGAGCAGTTCTTC. This gives the protein CASSRRQGTYNEQFF.